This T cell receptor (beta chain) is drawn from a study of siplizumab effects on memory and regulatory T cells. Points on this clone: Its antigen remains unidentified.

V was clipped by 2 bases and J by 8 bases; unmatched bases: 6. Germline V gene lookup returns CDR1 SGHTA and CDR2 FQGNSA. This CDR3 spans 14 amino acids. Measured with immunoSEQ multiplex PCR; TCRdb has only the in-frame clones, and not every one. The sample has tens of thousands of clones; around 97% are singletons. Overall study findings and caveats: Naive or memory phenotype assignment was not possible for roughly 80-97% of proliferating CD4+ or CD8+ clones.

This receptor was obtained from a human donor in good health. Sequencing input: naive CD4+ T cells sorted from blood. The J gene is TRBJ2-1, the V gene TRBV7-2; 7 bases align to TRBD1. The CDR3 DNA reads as TGTGCCAGCAGCTTAAACAGAGGGGGCTATGAGCAGTTCTTC. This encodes CASSLNRGGYEQFF.